What follows are 20 T cell receptor beta chains derived from one specimen sequenced in a study of T cell repertoires in cytomegalovirus infection. From the reads, TCRdb called clonotypes with MiXCR, one entry per CDR3 protein. The data show a few hundred thousand distinct CDR3 sequences, roughly a third seen once. These TCRs' antigens remain unknown. Sequences were derived from cultured PBMCs, sampled from culture after CMV antigen stimulation. The receptors were sampled from a human donor in good health (CMV status not recorded). Some clones in this sample may be carry-over from other donors' samples.

This clonotype was found a few times. The genes are TRBV9 and TRBJ2-2, with a weak D call TRBD2 (5 bases). V lost 0 bases, J lost 1 base, and 7 bases lay in between. Germline CDR1 and CDR2: SGDLS and YYNGEE. This CDR3 spans 15 amino acids. CDR3 bases: TGTGCCAGCAGCGTAGTCGGGGTGAACACCGGGGAGCTGTTTTTT. Translating it yields CASSVVGVNTGELFF.

The chain links TRBV7-9 to TRBJ2-1; D perhaps matches TRBD1 (5 bases). The CDR3 is 15 amino acids. Looked up from germline, CDR1 is SEHNR and CDR2 is FQNEAQ (reference sequence). Deletions cut 1 base from V and 4 bases from J, with 11 bases between. The CDR3: CASSLVRESYNEQFF. DNA for the CDR3: TGTGCCAGCAGCTTAGTCAGGGAATCGTACAATGAGCAGTTCTTC.

There are a few counts of this clonotype. The V call is TRBV7-2, the J call TRBJ1-5; 7 positions agree with TRBD1. Germline V gene lookup returns CDR1 SGHTA and CDR2 FQGNSA. The CDR3 extends over 18 amino acids. V dropped 1 base and J dropped 3; count of bases not matched to a gene: 12. CDR3 loop: CASSLVTLDRRVNQPQHF. The DNA for the CDR3 is TGTGCCAGCAGCTTAGTCACTCTGGACAGGCGAGTCAATCAGCCCCAGCATTTT.

The chain uses TRBV10-3 and TRBJ1-5; D perhaps matches TRBD1 (5 bases). This CDR3 contains 17 residues. Trimming stripped 0 bases from V and 15 bases from J, with 27 bases between. The germline V gene encodes CDR1 ENHRY and CDR2 SYGVKD. The CDR3 reads CAISESNRGRVEPARHF. The CDR3 DNA reads TGTGCCATCAGTGAGTCGAATAGGGGCAGGGTGGAACCAGCCCGGCATTTT.

This chain uses TRBV7-8 with TRBJ1-1, with 7 bases that match TRBD1. CDR3 size: 13 residues. Losses at the gene ends were 5 bases for V and 7 bases for J; bases not matched to a gene: 7. From germline, CDR1 is SGHVS and CDR2 FQNEAQ. This CDR3 reads CASSRDRVREAFF. The CDR3 DNA follows: TGTGCCAGCAGCCGTGACAGGGTTCGTGAAGCTTTCTTT.

In its sample, this clonotype was seen many times. The V gene is TRBV2, the J gene TRBJ2-7; D could derive from TRBD1 or TRBD2 (6 bases each). The ends were cut back, 6 bases at V and 5 bases at J, with 17 bases in the middle. The V gene's germline CDR1 is SNHLY and CDR2 FYNNEI. There are 14 residues in the CDR3. The CDR3 DNA is TGTGCCAGCAGCTCCGGGTGGGGGGCGAACGAGCAGTACTTC. Translation: CASSSGWGANEQYF.

This clonotype has more than one count but fewer than ten. The chain has TRBV12-3 or TRBV12-4 and TRBJ1-1; D is perhaps TRBD1 (5 bases). V dropped 5 bases and J dropped 3 bases, with 16 bases sitting between them. The CDR3 consists of 15 residues. The CDR3 loop reads CASSTHGHGDTEAFF. The CDR3 DNA reads TGTGCCAGCAGTACCCACGGACACGGAGACACTGAAGCTTTCTTT.

The chain uses TRBV24-1 and TRBJ2-3; 12 bases are shared with TRBD2. V lost 4 bases and J lost 2; bases outside the gene matches: 12. Germline V lookup: CDR1 KGHDR, CDR2 SFDVKD. The CDR3 is 19 amino acids. CDR3 residues: CATSERTSGAPLTTDTQYF. CDR3 sequence (DNA): TGTGCCACCAGTGAACGGACTAGCGGGGCGCCTCTCACCACAGATACGCAGTATTTT.

Concerning this clonotype itself: Mismatch with germline at one junction end may stem from a read error. This chain uses TRBV12-3 or TRBV12-4 with TRBJ1-1; D is possibly TRBD1 (5 bases). CDR3 length: 14 amino acids. Here the CDR3 reads CASSQRQKNTEAYF. As DNA, the CDR3 is TGTGCCAGCAGCCAAAGACAGAAGAACACTGAAGCTTACTTT.

V usage is TRBV28 and J usage is TRBJ2-7; either TRBD1 or TRBD2 may supply D (6 bases each). V shed 6 bases and J shed 4 bases, with 16 bases lying between them. Per germline, CDR1 MDHEN and CDR2 SYDVKM. The CDR3 runs to 14 residues. CDR3 DNA: TGTGCCAGCAGCCCCGGGGGCTCCGTGTACGAGCAGTACTTC. Translating it yields CASSPGGSVYEQYF.

This clonotype was recorded only once. This chain joins TRBV5-6 and TRBJ2-2, with TRBD1 matching 9 bases. The germline V gene encodes CDR1 SGHDT and CDR2 YYEEEE. V trimming: 4 bases; J trimming: 5 bases; junction bases outside the gene matches: 9. The CDR3 loop spans 16 amino acids. The CDR3 spells CASSPAYRGRTGELFF. CDR3 nucleotide sequence: TGTGCCAGCAGCCCCGCTTACAGGGGGCGAACCGGGGAGCTGTTTTTT. Drawing the rest from reference TRBV5-6 and TRBJ2-2, the complete variable domain is DAGVTQSPTHLIKTRGQQVTLRCSPKSGHDTVSWYQQALGQGPQFIFQYYEEEERQRGNFPDRFSGHQFPNYSSELNVNALLLGDSALYLCASSPAYRGRTGELFFGEGSRLTVL.

This clonotype was observed a handful of times. CDR3 bases: TGTGCCAGCAGTCCCCTAGGGGGAACTAATGAAAAACTGTTTTTT. Encoded protein: CASSPLGGTNEKLFF. The V and J genes are TRBV28 and TRBJ1-4; D may be TRBD1 (6 bases). The CDR3 covers 15 residues. Germline CDR1 is MDHEN and CDR2 is SYDVKM. Between the trimmed V and J ends, which lost 5 bases and 1 base, there was a span of 11 bases. The variable domain in full, completed from reference TRBV28 and TRBJ1-4, reads DVKVTQSSRYLVKRTGEKVFLECVQDMDHENMFWYRQDPGLGLRLIYFSYDVKMKEKGDIPEGYSVSREKKERFSLILESASTNQTSMYLCASSPLGGTNEKLFFGSGTQLSVL.

The chain combines TRBV9 with TRBJ2-1; TRBD1 or TRBD2 may be the D gene (5 bases each). The V end was cut by 3 bases, the J end by 2 bases, with 18 bases between. Germline V gene lookup returns CDR1 SGDLS and CDR2 YYNGEE. CDR3 length equals 17 residues. The DNA of the CDR3 is TGTGCCAGCAGCGCGGGATCTGGGGACCCGCCCTACAATGAGCAGTTCTTC. Amino acids: CASSAGSGDPPYNEQFF.

This clonotype was seen once. V and J are TRBV6-2 or TRBV6-3 and TRBJ2-7; D is ambiguous. This CDR3 contains 11 residues. Trimming pared 6 bases from V and 6 bases from J, leaving 9 bases between. In germline, CDR1 is MNHEY, CDR2 SVGEGT. The CDR3 loop reads CASSLGTEQYV. Written as DNA, the CDR3 is TGTGCCAGCAGCCTTGGAACCGAGCAGTACGTC.

The chain links TRBV27 to TRBJ2-1, with unresolved D. The CDR3 totals 12 residues. V lost 9 bases and J lost 9, with 15 bases in between. Looked up from germline, CDR1 is MNHEY and CDR2 is SMNVEV (reference sequence). The CDR3 DNA sequence: TGTGCCAGTAGGACCCCATGGGGTGAGCAGTTCTTC. This sequence encodes CASRTPWGEQFF.

This chain connects TRBV7-2 to TRBJ2-7, with no clear D. The CDR3 runs to 11 residues. Germline V lookup: CDR1 SGHTA, CDR2 FQGNSA. Trimming pared 5 bases from V and 6 bases from J, leaving 8 bases between. CDR3 DNA sequence: TGTGCCAGCAGCCGGTCCGGCGAGCAGTACTTC. Translated, it gives CASSRSGEQYF.

The sample holds a few counts of this clonotype. V usage is TRBV15 and J usage is TRBJ2-3; D may be TRBD2 (5 bases). The CDR3 runs 16 residues. Germline CDR1 LNHNV, CDR2 YYDKDF (reference sequence). V lost 0 bases and J lost 0, with 10 bases in between. DNA of the CDR3: TGTGCCACCAGCAGAGATCAGCAGCGGAGCACAGATACGCAGTATTTT. Encoded protein: CATSRDQQRSTDTQYF.

The chain employs TRBV3-1 and TRBJ2-1; 8 bases match TRBD1. The ends lost 2 bases at V and 8 bases at J; junction bases unmatched: 8. The CDR3 is 15 residues long. CDR1 is LGHDT and CDR2 is YNNKEL in the germline V gene (reference sequence). The CDR3 protein is CASSQNAQGVYEQFF. In DNA, the CDR3 is TGTGCCAGCAGCCAAAACGCACAGGGGGTCTATGAGCAGTTCTTC.

The V and J genes are TRBV11-3 and TRBJ2-5, with D hard to call. V lost 5 bases to trimming and J lost 4 bases, with 5 bases between them. Germline CDR1 is SGHNT and CDR2 is YENEEA. The CDR3 is 11 residues long. The CDR3 bases are TGTGCCAGCAGCATAAGAGAGACCCAGTACTTC. Residues: CASSIRETQYF. The variable domain in full, with the rest retrieved from reference TRBV11-3 and TRBJ2-5, is EAGVVQSPRYKIIEKKQPVAFWCNPISGHNTLYWYLQNLGQGPELLIRYENEEAVDDSQLPKDRFSAERLKGVDSTLKIQPAELGDSAVYLCASSIRETQYFGPGTRLLVL.

The sample holds a few counts of this clonotype. This sequence joins TRBV23-1 and TRBJ1-5; D is uncertain. TRBV23-1 qualifies as an ORF whose function is uncertain. CDR3 length: 12 amino acids. Trimming removed 4 bases from V and 11 bases from J, with 12 bases in between. The CDR3 region has the DNA TGCGCCAGCAGTCGTCAAAGGAAAGCCCAGCATTTT. It is translated as CASSRQRKAQHF.